The TCR beta chain described here comes from a study of T-cell memory formation after mild COVID-19. Broader study findings: Mainly in CM and EM were contracting CD4+ clones; CD8+ were in EMRA.

Ten or more counts support this clonotype. Its antigen remains unknown. Losses at the gene ends were 4 bases for V and 1 base for J; bases not matched to a gene: 4. CDR3 length equals 14 residues. Germline V lookup: CDR1 LGHDT, CDR2 YNNKEL (reference sequence). 5'RACE, which relied on constant-segment primers, yielded TCR alpha and TCR beta cDNA libraries carrying sample barcodes and UMIs. Via MiXCR, TCRdb re-called the 5' RACE reads, giving one row per CDR3 protein. The sample carries roughly 500,000 distinct CDR3 sequences, about a fifth recorded once. Sequencing was done on a sample of PBMCs or a T cell subset sorted from them (not recorded which). V and J are TRBV3-1 and TRBJ2-7; TRBD2 agrees at 7 bases. This sequence originates from an adult woman who had mild COVID-19 (a few samples of this study predate the infection). Cell type and time point are not known. The CDR3 coding sequence is TGTGCCAGCAGCCGGGAGGGCCTATCCTACGAGCAGTACTTC. It codes for CASSREGLSYEQYF.